A selection of T cell receptor beta chains follows, all from one sample in a study of cytomegalovirus exposure and HLA in healthy donors. Profiled with immunoSEQ multiplex PCR; TCRdb holds only in-frame clones, not every one. This table holds about 140,000 clones, almost 85% found once. The sequenced material came from PBMCs. Source of these receptors: a woman between 40 and 55 years old in good health and CMV-seronegative. Each CDR3 is given with its conserved first and last residue. D genes are given only for firm matches. The size field is filled for only some rows; it gives once, few, many or a size class.

d_gene | abundance | j_gene | v_gene | CDR3nt | CDR3aa
. | . | TRBJ1-4 | TRBV5-1 | TGCGCCAGCAGCCTCGGGGGGATAAGCGAAAAACTGTTTTTT | CASSLGGISEKLFF
. | . | TRBJ1-2 | TRBV21-1 | TGTGCCAGCAGCAAAAGCCAACGACAGGGGGCCGGCCGATTTTATGGCTACACCTTC | CASSKSQRQGAGRFYGYTF
TRBD1 | few | TRBJ2-7 | TRBV9 | TGTGCCAGCAGCGTGGGACAGGGCGACTACGAGCAGTACTTC | CASSVGQGDYEQYF
. | . | TRBJ1-1 | TRBV7-2 | TGTGCCAGCAGCCCGAAACAGGGAAATGTTGAAGCTTTCTTT | CASSPKQGNVEAFF
. | few | TRBJ2-1 | TRBV20-1 | TGCAGTGCCCCCGAGGTTCTCGAGCAGTTCTTC | CSAPEVLEQFF
. | . | TRBJ2-7 | TRBV4-1 | TGCGCCAGCAGCCAGGATGCTCCGACTGGCTTAAGCTCCTACGAGCAGTACTTC | CASSQDAPTGLSSYEQYF
TRBD2 | . | TRBJ2-7 | TRBV18 | TGTGCCAGCTCACCACTCACCCTATCGAGCGGGAGTGGCTGGGAGCAGTACTTC | CASSPLTLSSGSGWEQYF
TRBD2 | . | TRBJ2-7 | TRBV19 | TGTGCCAGTAGTTTTAGCGGGAGTGTCTACGAGCAGTACTTC | CASSFSGSVYEQYF
TRBD1 | once | TRBJ1-1 | TRBV27 | TGTGCCAGCAGTTTGGGACAGTTGTTCGCTGAAGCTTTCTTT | CASSLGQLFAEAFF
TRBD1 | . | TRBJ2-5 | TRBV5-4 | TGTGCCAGCAGGCGGGACAGGACATCCCAAGAGACCCAGTACTTC | CASRRDRTSQETQYF
TRBD2 | . | TRBJ2-1 | TRBV11-1 | TGTGCCAGCAGCAGGACTAGCATCCGCTCCTACAATGAGCAGTTCTTC | CASSRTSIRSYNEQFF
. | few | TRBJ1-5 | TRBV6-6 | TGTGCCAGCAGTTACTATGGGGGGGGTCAGCCCCAGCATTTT | CASSYYGGGQPQHF
. | . | TRBJ2-7 | TRBV7-9 | TGTGCCAGCAGCTTAGGGCAGGTGAATACCTACGAGCAGTACTTC | CASSLGQVNTYEQYF
. | . | TRBJ1-6 | TRBV6-5 | TGTGCCAGCAGTTACTTGGGAGATTCACCCCTCCACTTT | CASSYLGDSPLHF
. | . | TRBJ2-2 | TRBV10-1 | TGCGCCAGCAGTGACCCAGCAGGGAACACCGGGGAGCTGTTTTTT | CASSDPAGNTGELFF
. | . | TRBJ2-1 | TRBV7-9 | TGTGCCAGCAGCTTAGTAGGCGGGAAACTAAGCGATGAGCAGTTCTTC | CASSLVGGKLSDEQFF
. | . | TRBJ2-7 | TRBV2 | TGTGCCAGCCACGGCGGGGTAGGCGTGCAGTACTTC | CASHGGVGVQYF
TRBD1 | . | TRBJ2-6 | TRBV5-5 | TGTGCCAGCTACTTCAGGGGGCTAGCTGGGGCCAACGTCCTGACTTTC | CASYFRGLAGANVLTF
. | . | TRBJ2-7 | TRBV4-1 | TGCGCCAGCAGCCAAGAAGGAGTGCCAGGGGCCTCCTACGAGCAGTACTTC | CASSQEGVPGASYEQYF
. | . | TRBJ1-5 | TRBV19 | TGTGCCAGTAGTAAAGAGAGCGGGGGCAATCAGCCCCAGCATTTT | CASSKESGGNQPQHF
. | . | TRBJ1-1 | TRBV5-6 | TGTGCCAGCAGCCCGAGCGGGGGGCCGGACACTGAAGCTTTCTTT | CASSPSGGPDTEAFF
. | . | TRBJ1-6 | TRBV4-3 | TGCGCCAGCAGCCCCTTCGGACAGTACTATAATTCACCCCTCCACTTT | CASSPFGQYYNSPLHF
. | . | TRBJ2-3 | TRBV5-1 | TGCGCCAGCAGCTTGGGACAGGAGGGCACAGATACGCAGTATTTT | CASSLGQEGTDTQYF
TRBD2 | . | TRBJ2-1 | TRBV7-9 | TGTTCCAGCACCTTCGACTCGGGAGGTTCCTACAATGAGCAGTTCTTC | CSSTFDSGGSYNEQFF
. | few | TRBJ1-1 | TRBV6-6 | TGTGCCAGCAGTCCGAGGCCTCCTCCATGGACTGAAGCTTTCTTT | CASSPRPPPWTEAFF
TRBD2 | . | TRBJ2-7 | TRBV5-5 | TGTGCCAGCAGCTTGCGACTAGCGGGAGCGTACGAGCAGTACTTC | CASSLRLAGAYEQYF
TRBD2 | . | TRBJ2-3 | TRBV29-1 | TGCAGCGCCAACGGGCTAGCGGGACCCACAGATACGCAGTATTTT | CSANGLAGPTDTQYF
TRBD2 | . | TRBJ2-3 | TRBV7-3 | TGTGCCAGCAGCTTAATCGGGGGGGGCTTGGGCACAGATACGCAGTATTTT | CASSLIGGGLGTDTQYF
. | . | TRBJ2-7 | TRBV11-2 | TGTGCCAGCAGCTATATAACAGGGTACGAGCAGTACTTC | CASSYITGYEQYF
TRBD2 | . | TRBJ2-1 | TRBV5-4 | TGTGCCAGCAGCGGGGGGACTAGCGGCCCTTACAATGAGCAGTTCTTC | CASSGGTSGPYNEQFF
TRBD2 | . | TRBJ2-7 | TRBV6-1 | TGTGCCAGCAGTTTCCCCACGCTAGCGGGGTACGAGCAGTACTTC | CASSFPTLAGYEQYF
TRBD1 | . | TRBJ1-1 | TRBV7-9 | TGTGCCAGCAGCGCCCGACAGGGGGCGGACACTGAAGCTTTCTTT | CASSARQGADTEAFF
. | . | TRBJ1-2 | TRBV4-1 | TGCGCCAGCAGCCAATTTGTGGGAGGGAGAAGCCTAGACTATGGCTACACCTTC | CASSQFVGGRSLDYGYTF
TRBD1 | . | TRBJ1-4 | TRBV5-1 | TGCGCCAGCAGCTCTGCAGGGGGGACAACTAATGAAAAACTGTTTTTT | CASSSAGGTTNEKLFF
. | few | TRBJ2-2 | TRBV27 | TGTGCCAGCAGTCCGACTTACGCGAACACCGGGGAGCTGTTTTTT | CASSPTYANTGELFF
TRBD2 | . | TRBJ2-1 | TRBV6-6 | TGTGCCAGCGAGGTGAAAAGCGGGAGATCTCACAATGAGCAGTTCTTC | CASEVKSGRSHNEQFF
. | . | TRBJ2-1 | TRBV12-5 | TGTGCTAGTGGTTTGATGTTTCCTGACAGCTACAATGAGCAGTTCTTC | CASGLMFPDSYNEQFF
TRBD1 | . | TRBJ1-4 | TRBV30 | TGTGCCTGGAGTGGCAGGGGGGCAACTAATGAAAAACTGTTTTTT | CAWSGRGATNEKLFF
TRBD2 | . | TRBJ2-1 | TRBV7-2 | TGTGCCAGCAGCTCCTCCCTAGCGGGAGTCGGAAATGAGCAGTTCTTC | CASSSSLAGVGNEQFF
TRBD1 | . | TRBJ2-3 | TRBV6-5 | TGTGCCAGCAGTTCCCCAGGGGGTGGCACAGATACGCAGTATTTT | CASSSPGGGTDTQYF
. | . | TRBJ1-2 | TRBV7-2 | TGTGCCAGCAGCCTCAACTACAGGGATAACTATGGCTACACCTTC | CASSLNYRDNYGYTF
. | . | TRBJ1-5 | TRBV28 | TGTGCCACCTCGAAGAGGAGCAATCAGCCCCAGCATTTT | CATSKRSNQPQHF
TRBD2 | . | TRBJ2-3 | TRBV7-2 | TGTGCCAGCAGCTTAGCAGGACTAGCGGGAGGGCCATATACGCAGTATTTT | CASSLAGLAGGPYTQYF
TRBD2 | . | TRBJ2-1 | TRBV7-3 | TGTGCCAGCAGCGCCGTGTCGGGACTAGCGGGGTCGAATGAGCAGTTCTTC | CASSAVSGLAGSNEQFF
. | . | TRBJ1-2 | TRBV27 | TGTGCCAGCAGTTCACCAAACGGGGTGGGGGCTGCTGGCTACACCTTC | CASSSPNGVGAAGYTF
. | few | TRBJ2-1 | TRBV28 | TGTGCCAGCAGTCCCAGGGGACGGGTGGCCGAAGAGCAGTTCTTC | CASSPRGRVAEEQFF
TRBD2 | . | TRBJ2-7 | TRBV5-1 | TGCGCCAGCAGCTTCGAGGGAGGGCCTCTCTACGAGCAGTACTTC | CASSFEGGPLYEQYF
TRBD2 | . | TRBJ2-1 | TRBV27 | TGTGCCAGCAGTTCCCCGGCTAGCGGGGGCTCCTACAATGAGCAGTTCTTC | CASSSPASGGSYNEQFF
. | . | TRBJ2-1 | TRBV9 | TGTGCCAGCAGCGTACAGGGCGGGAGAGGGGGTGAGCAGTTCTTC | CASSVQGGRGGEQFF
. | . | TRBJ2-1 | TRBV7-2 | TGTGCCAGCAGCAGATCCAGGTGGCTTGGTGGCAATGAGCAGTTCTTC | CASSRSRWLGGNEQFF